The text below deals with one T cell receptor (beta chain). What it recognizes is unknown. The data were taken from a study of siplizumab effects on memory and regulatory T cells. General study findings and limits: Researchers could not give a naive or memory phenotype to roughly 75-96% of proliferating CD4+ or CD8+ clones. Under siplizumab, an average around 69% of mappable alloreactive CD4+ clones were Treg-derived, compared with around 25% in controls. It was never confirmed that proliferating Tregs from siplizumab cultures were suppressive.

Trimming removed 2 bases from V and 2 bases from J, with 11 bases in between. CDR1 is SGDLS, CDR2 YYNGEE, per germline. The CDR3 covers 14 residues. Assayed TCR templates numbered about 90,000 for each sample. Sequencing was performed with immunoSEQ multiplex PCR; in TCRdb, only in-frame clones are kept and a portion is missing. The top ten hold around 11% of the sample, which has under 110,000 clones, nearly 95% seen once. What was sequenced was non-Treg CD4+ T cells sorted from blood. The receptor's source is a human donor in good health. The chain uses TRBV9 and TRBJ2-7, with D possibly being TRBD1 (6 bases). The CDR3 DNA reads TGTGCCAGCAGCGTCGGGACACTCGCCTACGAGCAGTACTTC. Amino acids: CASSVGTLAYEQYF. The whole variable domain, remainder taken from reference TRBV9 and TRBJ2-7, is DSGVTQTPKHLITATGQRVTLRCSPRSGDLSVYWYQQSLDQGLQFLIQYYNGEERAKGNILERFSAQQFPDLHSELNLSSLELGDSALYFCASSVGTLAYEQYFGPGTRLTVT.